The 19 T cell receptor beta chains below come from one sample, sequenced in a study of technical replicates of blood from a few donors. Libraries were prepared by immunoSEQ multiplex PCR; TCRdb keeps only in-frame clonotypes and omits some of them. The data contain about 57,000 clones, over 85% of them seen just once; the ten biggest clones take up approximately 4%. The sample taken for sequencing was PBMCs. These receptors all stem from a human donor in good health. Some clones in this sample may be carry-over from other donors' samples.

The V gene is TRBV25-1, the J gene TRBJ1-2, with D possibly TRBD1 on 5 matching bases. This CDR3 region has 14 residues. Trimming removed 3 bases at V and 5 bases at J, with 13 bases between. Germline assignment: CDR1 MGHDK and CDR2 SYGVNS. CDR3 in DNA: TGTGCCAGCAGTGACATTGCGGCAGGGTATGGCTACACCTTC. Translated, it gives CASSDIAAGYGYTF.

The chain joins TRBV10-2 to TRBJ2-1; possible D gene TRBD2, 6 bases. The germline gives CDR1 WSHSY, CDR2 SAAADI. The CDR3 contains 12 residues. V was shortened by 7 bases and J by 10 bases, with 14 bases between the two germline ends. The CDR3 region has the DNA TGCGCCAGCACTACTAGCTTTCAAGAGCAGTTCTTC. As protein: CASTTSFQEQFF.

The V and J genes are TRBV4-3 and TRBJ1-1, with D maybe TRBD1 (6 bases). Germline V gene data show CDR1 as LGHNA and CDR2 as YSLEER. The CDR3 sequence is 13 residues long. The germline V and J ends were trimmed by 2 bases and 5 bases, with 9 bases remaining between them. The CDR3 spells CASSQLQGTEAFF. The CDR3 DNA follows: TGCGCCAGCAGCCAACTACAGGGAACTGAAGCTTTCTTT.

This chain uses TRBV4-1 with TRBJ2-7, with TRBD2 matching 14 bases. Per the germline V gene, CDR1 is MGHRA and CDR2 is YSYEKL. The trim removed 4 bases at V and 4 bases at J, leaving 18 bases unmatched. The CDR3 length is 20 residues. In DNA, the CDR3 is TGCGCCAGCAGCCCGGCACCTTCCTTTCCGGGACTAGCGGGAGTTTACGAGCAGTACTTC. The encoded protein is CASSPAPSFPGLAGVYEQYF.

CDR3 protein: CASSSGDRGSPLHF. The CDR3 region has the DNA TGCGCCAGCAGCTCGGGGGACAGGGGTTCACCCCTCCACTTT. This rearrangement joins TRBV5-1 to TRBJ1-6; 10 nucleotides agree with TRBD1. J gave up 9 bases and V 3 bases, and 3 bases lay outside the gene matches. Germline V gene lookup returns CDR1 SGHRS and CDR2 YFSETQ. The CDR3 spans 14 residues.

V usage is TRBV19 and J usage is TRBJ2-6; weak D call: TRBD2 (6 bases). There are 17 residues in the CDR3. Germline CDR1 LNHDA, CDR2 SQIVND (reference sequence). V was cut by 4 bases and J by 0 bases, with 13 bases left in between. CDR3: CASSTPGLHSGANVLTF. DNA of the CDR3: TGTGCCAGTAGTACGCCGGGACTCCACTCTGGGGCCAACGTCCTGACTTTC.

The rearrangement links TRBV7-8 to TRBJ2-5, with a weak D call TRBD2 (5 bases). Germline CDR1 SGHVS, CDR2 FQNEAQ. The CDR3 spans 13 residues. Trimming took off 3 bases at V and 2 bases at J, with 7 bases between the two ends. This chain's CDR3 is CASSFGIQETQYF. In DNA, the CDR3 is TGTGCCAGCAGCTTCGGGATACAAGAGACCCAGTACTTC.

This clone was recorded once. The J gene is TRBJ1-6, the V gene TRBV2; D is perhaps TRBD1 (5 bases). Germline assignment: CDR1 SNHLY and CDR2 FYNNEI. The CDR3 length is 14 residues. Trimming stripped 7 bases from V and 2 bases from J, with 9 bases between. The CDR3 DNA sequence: TGTGCCAGCACCAGGGATCCCTATAATTCACCCCTCCACTTT. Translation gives CASTRDPYNSPLHF. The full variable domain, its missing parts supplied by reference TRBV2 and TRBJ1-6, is EPEVTQTPSHQVTQMGQEVILRCVPISNHLYFYWYRQILGQKVEFLVSFYNNEISEKSEIFDDQFSVERPDGSNFTLKIRSTKLEDSAMYFCASTRDPYNSPLHFGNGTRLTVT.

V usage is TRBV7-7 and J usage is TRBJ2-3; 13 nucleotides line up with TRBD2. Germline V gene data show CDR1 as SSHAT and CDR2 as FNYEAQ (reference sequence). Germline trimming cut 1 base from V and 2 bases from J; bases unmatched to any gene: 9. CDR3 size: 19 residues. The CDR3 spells CASSLEPTGTSGVTDTQYF. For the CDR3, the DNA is TGTGCCAGCAGCTTAGAGCCGACCGGGACTAGCGGGGTCACAGATACGCAGTATTTT.

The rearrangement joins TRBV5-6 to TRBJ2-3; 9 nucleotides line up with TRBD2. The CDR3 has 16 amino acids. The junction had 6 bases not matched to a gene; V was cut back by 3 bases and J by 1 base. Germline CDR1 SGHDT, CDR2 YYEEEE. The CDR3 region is CASSYGPSGGTDTQYF. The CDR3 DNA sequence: TGTGCCAGCAGCTATGGCCCTAGCGGGGGCACAGATACGCAGTATTTT.

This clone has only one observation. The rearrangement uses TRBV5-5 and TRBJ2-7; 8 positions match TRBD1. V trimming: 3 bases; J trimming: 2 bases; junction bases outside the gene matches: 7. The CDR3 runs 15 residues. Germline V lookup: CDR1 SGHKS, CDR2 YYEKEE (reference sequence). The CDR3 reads CASSWTGSTAYEQYF. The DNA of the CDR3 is TGTGCCAGCAGCTGGACAGGGTCAACCGCCTACGAGCAGTACTTC.

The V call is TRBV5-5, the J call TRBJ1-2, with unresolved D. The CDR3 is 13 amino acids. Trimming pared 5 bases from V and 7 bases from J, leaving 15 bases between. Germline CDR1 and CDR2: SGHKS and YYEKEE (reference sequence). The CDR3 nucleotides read TGTGCCAGCAGTCCCGGAGGATCAGTTGGCTACACCTTC. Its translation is CASSPGGSVGYTF.

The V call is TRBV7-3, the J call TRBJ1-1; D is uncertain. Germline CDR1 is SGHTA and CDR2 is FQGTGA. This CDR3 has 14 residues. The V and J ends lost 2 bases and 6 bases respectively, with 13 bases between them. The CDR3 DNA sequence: TGTGCCAGCAGCTTAGCCGCGGTCAGCTCTGAAGCTTTCTTT. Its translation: CASSLAAVSSEAFF.

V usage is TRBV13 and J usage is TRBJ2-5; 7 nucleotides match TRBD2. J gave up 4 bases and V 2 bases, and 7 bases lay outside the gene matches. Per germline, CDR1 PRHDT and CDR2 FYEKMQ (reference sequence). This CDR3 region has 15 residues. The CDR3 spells CASSLLGRAGETQYF. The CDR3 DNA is TGTGCCAGCAGCTTACTAGGGAGGGCCGGAGAGACCCAGTACTTC.

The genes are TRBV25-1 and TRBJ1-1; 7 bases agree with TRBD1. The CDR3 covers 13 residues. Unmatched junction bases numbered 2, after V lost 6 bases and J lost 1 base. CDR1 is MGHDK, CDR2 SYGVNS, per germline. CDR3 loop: CASRDRRNTEAFF. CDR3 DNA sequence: TGTGCCAGCAGGGACAGGCGGAACACTGAAGCTTTCTTT. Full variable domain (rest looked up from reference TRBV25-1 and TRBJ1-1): EADIYQTPRYLVIGTGKKITLECSQTMGHDKMYWYQQDPGMELHLIHYSYGVNSTEKGDLSSESTVSRIRTEHFPLTLESARPSHTSQYLCASRDRRNTEAFFGQGTRLTVV.

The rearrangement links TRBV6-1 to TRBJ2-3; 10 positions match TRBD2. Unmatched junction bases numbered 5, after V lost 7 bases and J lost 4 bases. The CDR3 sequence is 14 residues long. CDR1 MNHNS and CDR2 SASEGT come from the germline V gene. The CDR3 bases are TGTGCCAGCATCCTAGCGGGGGCCGCAGATACGCAGTATTTT. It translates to CASILAGAADTQYF.

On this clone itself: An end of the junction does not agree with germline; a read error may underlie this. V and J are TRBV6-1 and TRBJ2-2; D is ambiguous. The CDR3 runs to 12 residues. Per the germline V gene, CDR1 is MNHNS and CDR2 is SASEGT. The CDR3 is CASSPLAGELFF. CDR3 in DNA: TGTGCTAGCAGTCCCCTTGCCGGGGAGCTGTTTTTT.

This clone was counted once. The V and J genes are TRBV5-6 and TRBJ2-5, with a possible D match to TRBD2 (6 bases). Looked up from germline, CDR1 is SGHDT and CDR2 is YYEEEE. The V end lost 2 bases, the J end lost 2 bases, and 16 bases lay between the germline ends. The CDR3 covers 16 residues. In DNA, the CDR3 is TGTGCCAGCAGCTTCAGGGAGGATTGGGGTCAAGAGACCCAGTACTTC. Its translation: CASSFREDWGQETQYF.

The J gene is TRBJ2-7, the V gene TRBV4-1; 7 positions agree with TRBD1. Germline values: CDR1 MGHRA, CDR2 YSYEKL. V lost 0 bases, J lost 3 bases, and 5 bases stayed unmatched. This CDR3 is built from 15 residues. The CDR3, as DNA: TGCGCCAGCAGCCAAGATAGTGGGACAGACTACGAGCAGTACTTC. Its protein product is CASSQDSGTDYEQYF.